A selection of T cell receptor beta chains follows, all from one sample in a study of blood T cells in healthy people across ages. TCRdb reanalysed the 5' RACE reads using MiXCR and keeps one entry per CDR3 protein. This sample has around 690,000 distinct CDR3 sequences, with 58% found just once. Sequencing was carried out using blood. The receptors derive from a man in his fifties or sixties in good health. Both conserved end residues are part of each CDR3. The D gene is left open where the match is weak. Size values are once, few and many counts, or a class for expanded clones, and some rows have none.

D gene | J gene | V gene | clone size | CDR3 protein | CDR3 DNA
TRBD2 | TRBJ2-7 | TRBV10-3 | - | CAISESETAGAYEQYF | TGTGCCATCAGTGAGTCTGAGACAGCGGGAGCCTACGAGCAGTACTTC
- | TRBJ2-7 | TRBV20-1 | - | CSASRGEQYF | TGCAGTGCTAGCCGGGGAGAGCAGTACTTC
- | TRBJ2-5 | TRBV12-3/TRBV12-4 | - | CASSPLASVGGTQYF | TGTGCCAGCAGTCCATTAGCTAGCGTGGGGGGGACCCAGTACTTC
- | TRBJ2-1 | TRBV9 | few | CASSVEAGQYNEQFF | TGTGCCAGCAGCGTAGAGGCGGGGCAGTACAATGAGCAGTTCTTC
- | TRBJ1-2 | TRBV6-1 | once | CASSDPRGGPNEGYTF | TGTGCCAGCAGTGATCCCAGGGGCGGACCTAACGAGGGCTACACCTTC
- | TRBJ1-1 | TRBV21-1 | - | CASSKVDRDGNTEAFF | TGTGCCAGCAGCAAAGTGGACCGGGACGGGAACACTGAAGCTTTCTTT
- | TRBJ1-1 | TRBV7-9 | many | CASSLRGNTEAFF | TGTGCCAGCAGCCTCCGAGGGAACACTGAAGCTTTCTTT
- | TRBJ2-1 | TRBV20-1 | - | CSAIYYNEQFF | TGCAGTGCTATTTACTACAATGAGCAGTTCTTC
- | TRBJ2-3 | TRBV3-1 | - | CASSQGDRASTDTQYF | TGTGCCAGCAGCCAGGGAGACCGAGCTAGCACAGATACGCAGTATTTT
TRBD1 | TRBJ1-5 | TRBV20-1 | once | CSARAAVGTANQPQHF | TGCAGTGCTAGAGCGGCGGTGGGGACAGCCAATCAGCCCCAGCATTTT
- | TRBJ2-5 | TRBV11-2 | - | CASSRATRGLETQYF | TGTGCCAGCAGCCGTGCGACAAGGGGCTTGGAGACCCAGTACTTC
- | TRBJ2-3 | TRBV4-1 | - | CASSQSPQTDTQYF | TGCGCCAGCAGCCAGTCGCCCCAGACAGATACGCAGTATTTT
- | TRBJ2-3 | TRBV18 | - | CASSPLVTNTDTQYF | TGTGCCAGCTCACCATTGGTCACGAACACAGATACGCAGTATTTT
TRBD2 | TRBJ2-7 | TRBV10-2 | - | CASSDSTSGATYEQYF | TGCGCCAGCAGTGACTCCACTAGCGGGGCCACCTACGAGCAGTACTTC
- | TRBJ2-1 | TRBV29-1 | - | CSVGLVPYNEQFF | TGCAGCGTTGGTCTAGTGCCCTACAATGAGCAGTTCTTC
TRBD1 | TRBJ1-2 | TRBV13 | - | CAGSSGGAATGYTF | TGTGCCGGCAGCTCAGGGGGCGCCGCGACAGGCTACACCTTC
- | TRBJ2-5 | TRBV2 | - | CASSEPRGSEETQYF | TGTGCCAGCAGTGAGCCCCGGGGGAGCGAAGAGACCCAGTACTTC
TRBD2 | TRBJ2-5 | TRBV4-2 | - | CASSPMGTSGGEETQYF | TGTGCCAGCAGCCCTATGGGGACTAGCGGGGGGGAAGAGACCCAGTACTTC
TRBD1 | TRBJ1-2 | TRBV12-3/TRBV12-4 | few | CASSLTTGGYGYTF | TGTGCCAGCAGTTTGACGACAGGGGGCTATGGCTACACCTTC
TRBD2 | TRBJ2-1 | TRBV5-1 | - | CASSLGGLAGRYEQFF | TGCGCCAGCAGCTTGGGGGGACTAGCGGGGCGCTATGAGCAGTTCTTC
- | TRBJ1-4 | TRBV21-1 | once | CASSKWARVPGKLFF | TGTGCCAGCAGCAAATGGGCCAGGGTGCCGGGAAAACTGTTTTTT
- | TRBJ1-6 | TRBV5-5 | - | CASILDDRVNSPLHF | TGTGCCAGCATCTTGGACGACCGGGTTAATTCACCCCTCCACTTT
- | TRBJ2-2 | TRBV5-6 | - | CASSRAGGELFF | TGTGCCAGCAGCCGTGCGGGCGGGGAGCTGTTTTTT
- | TRBJ2-5 | TRBV20-1 | - | CSATPRDLGGETQYF | TGCAGTGCTACCCCCAGGGACTTGGGGGGAGAGACCCAGTACTTC
- | TRBJ2-3 | TRBV10-3 | - | CAISESGRGPDTQYF | TGTGCCATCAGTGAGTCAGGGAGAGGCCCAGATACGCAGTATTTT
TRBD1 | TRBJ1-5 | TRBV24-1 | - | CATPDRGLGNQPQHF | TGTGCCACACCCGACAGGGGCCTGGGCAATCAGCCCCAGCATTTT
- | TRBJ2-3 | TRBV10-1 | - | CASSESPTEDTDTQYF | TGCGCCAGCAGTGAGTCCCCGACAGAGGATACAGATACGCAGTATTTT